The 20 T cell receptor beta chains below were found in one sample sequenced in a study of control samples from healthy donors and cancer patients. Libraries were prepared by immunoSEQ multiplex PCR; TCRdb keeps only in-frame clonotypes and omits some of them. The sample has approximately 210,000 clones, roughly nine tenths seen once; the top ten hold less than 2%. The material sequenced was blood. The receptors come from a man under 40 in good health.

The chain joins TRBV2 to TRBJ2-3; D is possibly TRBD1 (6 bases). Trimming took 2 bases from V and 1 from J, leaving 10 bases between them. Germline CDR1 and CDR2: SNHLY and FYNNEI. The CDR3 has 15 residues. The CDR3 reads CASSEQGHGTDTQYF. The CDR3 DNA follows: TGTGCCAGCAGTGAACAGGGGCACGGCACAGATACGCAGTATTTT. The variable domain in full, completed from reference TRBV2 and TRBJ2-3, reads EPEVTQTPSHQVTQMGQEVILRCVPISNHLYFYWYRQILGQKVEFLVSFYNNEISEKSEIFDDQFSVERPDGSNFTLKIRSTKLEDSAMYFCASSEQGHGTDTQYFGPGTRLTVL.

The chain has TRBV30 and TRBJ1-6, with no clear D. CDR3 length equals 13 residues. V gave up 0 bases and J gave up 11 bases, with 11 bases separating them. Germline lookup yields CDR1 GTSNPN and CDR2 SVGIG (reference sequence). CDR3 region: CAWSVETRAPLHF. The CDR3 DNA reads TGTGCCTGGAGTGTAGAGACTCGGGCACCCCTCCACTTT.

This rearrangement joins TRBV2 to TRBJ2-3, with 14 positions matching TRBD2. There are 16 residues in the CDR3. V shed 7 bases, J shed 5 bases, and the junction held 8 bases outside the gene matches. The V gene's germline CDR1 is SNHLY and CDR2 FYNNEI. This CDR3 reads CASTKGTSGGGDTQYF. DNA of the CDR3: TGTGCCAGCACGAAGGGGACTAGCGGGGGTGGAGATACGCAGTATTTT. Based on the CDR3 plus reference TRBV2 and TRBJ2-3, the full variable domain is EPEVTQTPSHQVTQMGQEVILRCVPISNHLYFYWYRQILGQKVEFLVSFYNNEISEKSEIFDDQFSVERPDGSNFTLKIRSTKLEDSAMYFCASTKGTSGGGDTQYFGPGTRLTVL.

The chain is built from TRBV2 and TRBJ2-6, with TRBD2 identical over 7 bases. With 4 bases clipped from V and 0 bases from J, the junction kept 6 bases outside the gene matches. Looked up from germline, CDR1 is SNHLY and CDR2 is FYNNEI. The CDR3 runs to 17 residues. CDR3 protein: CASSAERGYSGANVLTF. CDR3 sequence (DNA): TGTGCCAGCAGTGCAGAGCGGGGTTACTCTGGGGCCAACGTCCTGACTTTC.

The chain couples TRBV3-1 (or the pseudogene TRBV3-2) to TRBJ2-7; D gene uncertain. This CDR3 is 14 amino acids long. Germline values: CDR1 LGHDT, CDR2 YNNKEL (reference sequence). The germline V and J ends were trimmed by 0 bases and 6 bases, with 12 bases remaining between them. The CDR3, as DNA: TGTGCCAGCAGCCAAGATGATAACCGCCTCGAGCAGTACTTC. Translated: CASSQDDNRLEQYF.

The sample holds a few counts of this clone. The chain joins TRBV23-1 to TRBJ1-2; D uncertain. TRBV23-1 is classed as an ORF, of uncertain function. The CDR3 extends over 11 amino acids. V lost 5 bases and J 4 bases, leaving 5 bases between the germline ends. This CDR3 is CASSGSYGYTF. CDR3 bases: TGCGCCAGCAGTGGGAGCTATGGCTACACCTTC.

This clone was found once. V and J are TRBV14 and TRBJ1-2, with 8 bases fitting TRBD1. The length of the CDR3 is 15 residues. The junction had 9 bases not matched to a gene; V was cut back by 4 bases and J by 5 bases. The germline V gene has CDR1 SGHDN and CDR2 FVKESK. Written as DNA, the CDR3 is TGTGCCAGCAGCCCCGCCCCAGGGGGCAAGTATGGCTACACCTTC. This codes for CASSPAPGGKYGYTF.

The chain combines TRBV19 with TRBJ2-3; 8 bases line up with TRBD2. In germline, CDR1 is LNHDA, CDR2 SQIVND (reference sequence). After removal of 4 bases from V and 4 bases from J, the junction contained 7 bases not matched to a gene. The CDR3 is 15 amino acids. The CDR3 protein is CASSTKETSADTQYF. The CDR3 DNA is TGTGCCAGTAGTACGAAAGAGACTAGCGCAGATACGCAGTATTTT. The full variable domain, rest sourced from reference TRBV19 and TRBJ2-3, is DGGITQSPKYLFRKEGQNVTLSCEQNLNHDAMYWYRQDPGQGLRLIYYSQIVNDFQKGDIAEGYSVSREKKESFPLTVTSAQKNPTAFYLCASSTKETSADTQYFGPGTRLTVL.

The CDR3 nucleotides are TGTGCCAGCAGCATCTGGGGGGCCACAGATACGCAGTATTTT. This gives the protein CASSIWGATDTQYF. The gene calls are TRBV9 and TRBJ2-3; D may correspond to TRBD1 or TRBD2 (6 bases each). Germline V gene sequence: CDR1 SGDLS, CDR2 YYNGEE. Trimming took off 4 bases at V and 2 bases at J, with 11 bases between the two ends. The CDR3 contains 14 residues.

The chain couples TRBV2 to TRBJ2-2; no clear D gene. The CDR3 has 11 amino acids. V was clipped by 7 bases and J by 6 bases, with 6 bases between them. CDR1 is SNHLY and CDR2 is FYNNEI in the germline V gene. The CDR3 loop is CASKLSGELFF. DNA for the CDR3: TGTGCCAGCAAGCTGTCCGGGGAGCTGTTTTTT.

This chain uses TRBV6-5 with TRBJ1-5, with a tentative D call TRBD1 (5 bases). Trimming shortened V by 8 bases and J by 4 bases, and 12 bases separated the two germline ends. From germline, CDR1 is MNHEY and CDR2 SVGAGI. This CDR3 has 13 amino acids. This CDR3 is CASVGKGNQPQHF. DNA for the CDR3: TGTGCCAGCGTGGGGAAGGGGAATCAGCCCCAGCATTTT.

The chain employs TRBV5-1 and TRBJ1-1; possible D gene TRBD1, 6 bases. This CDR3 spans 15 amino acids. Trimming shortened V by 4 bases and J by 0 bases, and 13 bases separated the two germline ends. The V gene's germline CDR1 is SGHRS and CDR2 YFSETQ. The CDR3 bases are TGCGCCAGCAGCCCGTGGACAGACGTGAACACTGAAGCTTTCTTT. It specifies CASSPWTDVNTEAFF.

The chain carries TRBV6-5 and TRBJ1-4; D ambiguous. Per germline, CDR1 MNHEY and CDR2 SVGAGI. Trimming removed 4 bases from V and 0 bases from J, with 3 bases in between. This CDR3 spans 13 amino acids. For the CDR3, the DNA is TGTGCCAGCAGTTGGGCAACTAATGAAAAACTGTTTTTT. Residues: CASSWATNEKLFF.

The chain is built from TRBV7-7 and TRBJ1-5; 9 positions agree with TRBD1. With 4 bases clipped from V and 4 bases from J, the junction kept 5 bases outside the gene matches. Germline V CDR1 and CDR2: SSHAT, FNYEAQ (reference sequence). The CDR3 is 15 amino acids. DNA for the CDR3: TGTGCCAGCAGCTCTACAGGGGGCTCGAATCAGCCCCAGCATTTT. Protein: CASSSTGGSNQPQHF.

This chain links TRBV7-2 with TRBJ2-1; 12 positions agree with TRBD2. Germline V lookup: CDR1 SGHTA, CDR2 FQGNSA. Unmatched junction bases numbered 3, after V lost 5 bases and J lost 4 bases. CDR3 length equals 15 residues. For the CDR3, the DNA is TGTGCCAGCAGCCCCGGGACTAGCGGGTACAATGAGCAGTTCTTC. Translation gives CASSPGTSGYNEQFF.

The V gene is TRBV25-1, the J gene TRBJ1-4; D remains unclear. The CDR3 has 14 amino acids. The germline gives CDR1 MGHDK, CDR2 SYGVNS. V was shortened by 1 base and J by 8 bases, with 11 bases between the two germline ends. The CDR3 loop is CASSESRVAEKLFF. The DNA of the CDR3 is TGTGCCAGCAGTGAATCGAGGGTTGCGGAAAAACTGTTTTTT.

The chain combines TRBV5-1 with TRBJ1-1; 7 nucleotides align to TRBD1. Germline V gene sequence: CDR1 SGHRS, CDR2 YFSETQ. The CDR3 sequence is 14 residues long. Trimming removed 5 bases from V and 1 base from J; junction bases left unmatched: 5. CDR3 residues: CASRQGTENTEAFF. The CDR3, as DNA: TGCGCCAGCAGACAAGGGACAGAGAACACTGAAGCTTTCTTT.

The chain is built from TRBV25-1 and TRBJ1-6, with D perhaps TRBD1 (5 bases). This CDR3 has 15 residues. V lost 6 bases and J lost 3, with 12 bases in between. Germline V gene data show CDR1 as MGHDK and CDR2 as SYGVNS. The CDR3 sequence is CASRTGGIYNSPLHF. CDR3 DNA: TGTGCCAGCAGAACCGGGGGGATCTATAATTCACCCCTCCACTTT.

For the CDR3, the DNA is TGTGCCAGCAGCTTCCGGGACAGGGGGCTCTATGGCTACACCTTC. It is translated as CASSFRDRGLYGYTF. The chain employs TRBV5-5 and TRBJ1-2, with 12 positions matching TRBD1. J gave up 4 bases and V 2 bases, and 3 bases lay outside the gene matches. Germline assignment: CDR1 SGHKS and CDR2 YYEKEE (reference sequence). The CDR3 contains 15 residues.

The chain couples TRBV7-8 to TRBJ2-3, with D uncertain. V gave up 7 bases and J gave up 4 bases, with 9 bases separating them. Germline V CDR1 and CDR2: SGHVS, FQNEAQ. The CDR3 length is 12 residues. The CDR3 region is CASNRRADTQYF. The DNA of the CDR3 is TGTGCCAGCAACCGTAGGGCAGATACGCAGTATTTT.